One and the same sample provided the 26 T cell receptor beta chains below, sequenced in a study of blood T cells in healthy people across ages. With a J-beta primer mix and a sample-barcoded 5' primer, a second PCR ran roughly 7 to 11 cycles. MiXCR, run by TCRdb on the 5' RACE reads, gives a single entry per CDR3 protein. The sample has 750,000 to 950,000 distinct CDR3 sequences; around half are singletons. The sample consisted of blood. The receptors shown here come from a man older than 75 in good health.

A few counts support this clonotype. The chain is built from TRBV9 and TRBJ2-3; no clear D gene. CDR1 is SGDLS and CDR2 is YYNGEE in the germline V gene. The length of the CDR3 is 14 residues. The V and J ends lost 4 bases and 4 bases respectively, with 13 bases between them. In nucleotides, the CDR3 is TGTGCCAGCAGCACGACGGATCTGGCAGATACGCAGTATTTT. Translating it yields CASSTTDLADTQYF.

This rearrangement joins TRBV16 to TRBJ1-2; no reliable D call. This CDR3 has 11 amino acids. Germline V gene lookup returns CDR1 KGHSY and CDR2 FQNENV. V dropped 4 bases and J dropped 8 bases, with 8 bases sitting between them. This CDR3 reads CASSLTGGYTF. The CDR3 DNA reads as TGTGCCAGCAGCCTAACTGGGGGCTACACCTTC.

This clonotype showed up many times. The chain employs TRBV20-1 and TRBJ2-1; no definite D call. With 3 bases removed from V and 1 base from J, the gap between germline ends came to 10 bases. The germline V gene has CDR1 DFQATT and CDR2 SNEGSKA (reference sequence). This CDR3 has 14 amino acids. The CDR3 sequence: CSASGLLSYNEQFF. The CDR3 nucleotides read TGCAGTGCTAGCGGGCTCCTTTCCTACAATGAGCAGTTCTTC.

This chain connects TRBV10-2 to TRBJ2-7, with D uncertain. The CDR3 loop spans 15 amino acids. Trimming stripped 3 bases from V and 0 bases from J, with 12 bases between. Germline CDR1 and CDR2: WSHSY and SAAADI. DNA of the CDR3: TGCGCCAGCAGTGAAAGACGGCGGAGCTCCTACGAGCAGTACTTC. Translation gives CASSERRRSSYEQYF.

The rearrangement links TRBV20-1 to TRBJ2-7; TRBD2 agrees at 10 bases. CDR3 size: 16 residues. Per germline, CDR1 DFQATT and CDR2 SNEGSKA (reference sequence). The junction had 11 bases not matched to a gene; V was cut back by 4 bases and J by 2 bases. CDR3 residues: CSANRVAGGITYEQYF. The CDR3 coding sequence is TGCAGTGCTAATAGAGTAGCGGGAGGTATCACCTACGAGCAGTACTTC.

This clonotype turned up a few times. This chain uses TRBV15 with TRBJ2-1; D is unresolved. Trimming cost V 3 bases and J 0 bases, with 6 bases left between them. The CDR3 runs 14 residues. The germline CDR1 and CDR2 sequences are LNHNV and YYDKDF (reference sequence). The CDR3 is CATSSLDSYNEQFF. The CDR3, as DNA: TGTGCCACCAGCAGCTTAGACTCCTACAATGAGCAGTTCTTC.

In nucleotides, the CDR3 is TGTGCCAGCAGTCCAAGAAGGGGGAGCACTGAAGCTTTCTTT. This sequence encodes CASSPRRGSTEAFF. This chain connects TRBV27 to TRBJ1-1; a possible D gene is TRBD1 (6 bases). This CDR3 is 14 amino acids long. Trimming left V 5 bases short and J 4 bases short, with 14 bases between. Germline V gives CDR1 MNHEY, CDR2 SMNVEV (reference sequence).

This clonotype was seen a few times. This sequence joins TRBV11-2 and TRBJ1-2; no firm D call. The ends were cut back, 1 base at V and 4 bases at J, with 13 bases in the middle. Per the germline V gene, CDR1 is SGHAT and CDR2 is FQNNGV. The CDR3 totals 15 residues. The CDR3 nucleotides read TGTGCCAGCAGCTTAGGTCCGGCCTTTGCCTATGGCTACACCTTC. Translating gives CASSLGPAFAYGYTF.

V and J are TRBV20-1 and TRBJ2-5, with TRBD1 matching over 9 bases. CDR3 length: 14 residues. Trimming took 1 base from V and 1 from J; bases not matched to a gene: 1. From germline, CDR1 is DFQATT and CDR2 SNEGSKA (reference sequence). The CDR3: CSARGQGVQETQYF. The CDR3, as DNA: TGCAGTGCTAGAGGACAGGGGGTCCAAGAGACCCAGTACTTC.

This chain joins TRBV5-1 and TRBJ2-1; TRBD2 matches 7 bases. In germline, CDR1 is SGHRS, CDR2 YFSETQ. The CDR3 covers 16 residues. V was pared by 0 bases and J by 6 bases, with 9 bases of the junction left unmatched. CDR3 nucleotide sequence: TGCGCCAGCAGCTTGGCGACTAGCAGACGCACCAATGAGCAGTTCTTC. Translated, it gives CASSLATSRRTNEQFF.

The rearrangement joins TRBV2 to TRBJ2-1, with 7 bases fitting TRBD1. The DNA end lines up better with TRBJ2-7; the J call may be wrong. This CDR3 spans 14 amino acids. Germline lookup yields CDR1 SNHLY and CDR2 FYNNEI. CDR3 bases: TGTGCCAGCAGGGACAGGAGCTCCTACAATGAGCAGTACTTC. It encodes CASRDRSSYNEQYF.

This clonotype occurred a few times. The J gene is TRBJ2-5, the V gene TRBV2; D is possibly TRBD1 (6 bases). With 6 bases removed from V and 2 bases from J, the gap between germline ends came to 13 bases. The CDR3 extends over 14 amino acids. CDR1 and CDR2 (germline): SNHLY, FYNNEI. CDR3 loop: CASSQRQGQETQYF. CDR3 sequence (DNA): TGTGCCAGCAGCCAGAGGCAGGGGCAAGAGACCCAGTACTTC.

A single count supports this clonotype. This rearrangement joins TRBV6-1 to TRBJ2-2; TRBD2 matches at 8 bases. The CDR3 runs 15 residues. The germline V gene has CDR1 MNHNS and CDR2 SASEGT. V dropped 1 base and J dropped 3; count of bases not matched to a gene: 1. CDR3 nucleotides: TGTGCCAGCAGTGAAGGCGGGAGGTACACCGGGGAGCTGTTTTTT. This encodes CASSEGGRYTGELFF.

This sequence joins TRBV2 and TRBJ1-2; D perhaps matches TRBD1 (6 bases). CDR1 is SNHLY and CDR2 is FYNNEI in the germline V gene. CDR3 size: 13 residues. The V end lost 5 bases, the J end lost 4 bases, and 11 bases lay between the germline ends. CDR3 in amino acids: CASSRNRAYGYTF. The CDR3 bases are TGTGCCAGCAGTCGAAACAGGGCCTATGGCTACACCTTC.

This clonotype was seen a handful of times. This chain connects TRBV7-9 to TRBJ2-1, with D tentatively TRBD1 (5 bases). Germline V gives CDR1 SEHNR, CDR2 FQNEAQ (reference sequence). CDR3 size: 13 residues. The V end was cut by 2 bases, the J end by 6 bases, with 8 bases between. The CDR3 DNA follows: TGTGCCAGCAGCTTAAGGACATCCAATGAGCAGTTCTTC. This codes for CASSLRTSNEQFF.

The chain is built from TRBV18 and TRBJ1-2, with D perhaps TRBD1 (5 bases). The CDR3 consists of 14 residues. Germline values: CDR1 KGHSH, CDR2 LQKENI. Between the trimmed V and J ends, which lost 0 bases and 5 bases, there was a span of 10 bases. The CDR3, as DNA: TGTGCCAGCTCACCACCGCCAGGGTCGTATGGCTACACCTTC. It translates to CASSPPPGSYGYTF.

This clonotype was detected a few times. This chain's CDR3 is CASSLGPGLAEGEQYF. The CDR3 DNA reads TGTGCCAGCAGTTTAGGTCCGGGACTAGCGGAGGGGGAGCAGTACTTC. The V gene is TRBV12-3 or TRBV12-4, the J gene TRBJ2-7, with 11 bases that match TRBD2. The CDR3 is made up of 16 amino acids. With 1 base clipped from V and 7 bases from J, the junction kept 9 bases outside the gene matches.

The chain carries TRBV6-5 and TRBJ2-1, with D perhaps being TRBD1 or TRBD2 (5 bases each). The CDR3 is 12 residues long. Germline V gene sequence: CDR1 MNHEY, CDR2 SVGAGI. CDR3 nucleotides: TGTGGGGCTGGGGGAGCCTACAATGAGCAGTTCTTC. Protein: CGAGGAYNEQFF.

This clonotype has more than one count but fewer than ten. This chain connects TRBV7-9 to TRBJ2-1, with TRBD2 matching over 12 bases. The CDR3 loop spans 15 amino acids. CDR1 SEHNR and CDR2 FQNEAQ come from the germline V gene (reference sequence). J was trimmed by 7 bases and V by 8 bases; bases with no gene match: 9. The DNA of the CDR3 is TGTGCCAGCTCACCACCCCTAGCGGGAGGGAATGAGCAGTTCTTC. Translated, it gives CASSPPLAGGNEQFF.

The chain has TRBV12-3 or TRBV12-4 and TRBJ1-2, with 10 bases that match TRBD1. Germline trimming cut 3 bases from V and 3 bases from J; bases unmatched to any gene: 4. The CDR3 contains 15 residues. The CDR3 nucleotides read TGTGCCAGCAGTTTGACAGGGGGCGCAGACTATGGCTACACCTTC. Translation: CASSLTGGADYGYTF.

The CDR3 loop is CASSGQGAVEKLFF. The DNA for the CDR3 is TGCGCCAGCAGTGGACAGGGGGCCGTTGAAAAACTGTTTTTT. The V and J genes are TRBV10-1 and TRBJ1-4, with 10 bases aligning to TRBD1. With 4 bases clipped from V and 7 bases from J, the junction kept 3 bases outside the gene matches. Germline V lookup: CDR1 WNHNN, CDR2 SYGVQD (reference sequence). This CDR3 contains 14 residues.

The chain joins TRBV11-2 to TRBJ2-5; D may match TRBD1 or TRBD2 (5 bases each). The germline V gene encodes CDR1 SGHAT and CDR2 FQNNGV. Between the trimmed V and J ends, which lost 5 bases and 5 bases, there was a span of 18 bases. The length of the CDR3 is 15 residues. The CDR3 here is CASSPGAQGQETQYF. The CDR3 coding sequence is TGTGCCAGCAGCCCCGGGGCCCAGGGTCAGGAGACCCAGTACTTC.

The gene calls are TRBV4-2 and TRBJ2-3; D is unresolved. The CDR3 runs to 15 residues. Germline loops: CDR1 LGHNA, CDR2 YNFKEQ. V shed 0 bases and J shed 1 base, with 8 bases lying between them. CDR3 protein: CASSQEDQGTDTQYF. The CDR3 DNA reads TGTGCCAGCAGCCAAGAGGACCAGGGCACAGATACGCAGTATTTT.

J is TRBJ1-1 and V is TRBV20-1, with a tentative D call TRBD1 (6 bases). Trimming shortened V by 1 base and J by 2 bases, and 17 bases separated the two germline ends. This CDR3 is 16 amino acids long. Per the germline V gene, CDR1 is DFQATT and CDR2 is SNEGSKA (reference sequence). The CDR3 sequence: CSARALNTGSNTEAFF. CDR3 coding DNA: TGCAGTGCTAGAGCCCTTAACACAGGGAGCAACACTGAAGCTTTCTTT.

The V gene is TRBV7-2, the J gene TRBJ2-3, with unresolved D. The CDR3 has 12 residues. Germline lookup yields CDR1 SGHTA and CDR2 FQGNSA. V lost 6 bases to trimming and J lost 14 bases, with 18 bases between them. The chain's CDR3 is CASSLVHRYAYF. For the CDR3, the DNA is TGTGCCAGCAGTTTGGTCCACAGATACGCGTATTTT.

Note on this clonotype: Its ends do not fully match the called genes, so a read error is possible. V usage is TRBV6-1 and J usage is TRBJ2-3, with 9 bases that match TRBD1. This CDR3 contains 16 residues. CDR1 is MNHNS and CDR2 is SASEGT in the germline V gene. Here the CDR3 DNA reads TGTGCCAACAGTCTACCGGGACAGGGTTTCACAGATACGCAGTATTTT. It yields the protein CANSLPGQGFTDTQYF.